This passage covers 30 T cell receptor beta chains from one sample sequenced in a study of blood T cell repertoires in COVID-19. The data were produced by immunoSEQ multiplex PCR, yet TCRdb's version contains in-frame clones alone and is incomplete. The table records 250,000 to 300,000 clones, about 89% of them present only once. The sequencing sample was made of PBMCs or T cells enriched from blood (not recorded which). These TCRs come from a middle-aged man who had recovered from COVID-19.

The chain joins TRBV11-3 to TRBJ2-3; 11 positions match TRBD2. The CDR3 totals 19 residues. CDR1 is SGHNT and CDR2 is YENEEA in the germline V gene. The trim removed 0 bases at V and 1 base at J, leaving 9 bases unmatched. CDR3 in DNA: TGTGCCAGCAGCTTAGATCCCAGACTAGCGGGGAGTCGCACAGATACGCAGTATTTT. The encoded protein is CASSLDPRLAGSRTDTQYF. Combining the CDR3 with reference TRBV11-3 and TRBJ2-3 gives the whole variable domain EAGVVQSPRYKIIEKKQPVAFWCNPISGHNTLYWYLQNLGQGPELLIRYENEEAVDDSQLPKDRFSAERLKGVDSTLKIQPAELGDSAVYLCASSLDPRLAGSRTDTQYFGPGTRLTVL.

J is TRBJ2-1 and V is TRBV29-1; 8 nucleotides agree with TRBD2. V lost 0 bases, J lost 0 bases, and 7 bases stayed unmatched. CDR3 size: 17 residues. CDR1 and CDR2 (germline): SQVTM, ANQGSEA. CDR3 loop: CSVEDGPSGSSYNEQFF. The CDR3 coding sequence is TGCAGCGTTGAAGACGGACCCAGCGGGAGCTCCTACAATGAGCAGTTCTTC.

Remarks on this clone: The sample has other DNA sequences that encode this CDR3 too. V usage is TRBV7-3 and J usage is TRBJ2-5; D unresolved. The germline CDR1 and CDR2 sequences are SGHTA and FQGTGA. This CDR3 has 13 residues. V lost 5 bases, J lost 1 base, and 8 bases lay in between. Here the CDR3 reads CASSPSGQETQYF. In DNA, the CDR3 is TGTGCCAGCAGCCCTTCGGGCCAAGAGACCCAGTACTTC.

The chain carries TRBV10-3 and TRBJ1-6, with 8 bases that match TRBD1. Trimming removed 7 bases from V and 0 bases from J; junction bases left unmatched: 14. The CDR3 spans 19 residues. The germline V gene has CDR1 ENHRY and CDR2 SYGVKD. The CDR3 reads CAINGTGSKRSSYNSPLHF. DNA for the CDR3: TGTGCCATCAACGGGACAGGAAGCAAAAGGAGCTCCTATAATTCACCCCTCCACTTT.

In its sample, this clone was seen once. The chain couples TRBV6-5 to TRBJ2-7, with 9 bases lining up with TRBD1. V lost 5 bases to trimming and J lost 4 bases; unmatched junction nucleotides: 9. The CDR3 sequence is 15 residues long. The germline V gene has CDR1 MNHEY and CDR2 SVGAGI. CDR3 residues: CASSPDRGSSYEQYF. In DNA form, the CDR3 reads TGTGCCAGCAGTCCGGACAGGGGATCCTCATACGAGCAGTACTTC.

The chain combines TRBV7-2 with TRBJ2-1, with 10 nucleotides matching TRBD2. The length of the CDR3 is 17 residues. Trimming took 1 base from V and 7 from J; bases not matched to a gene: 10. Germline CDR1 SGHTA, CDR2 FQGNSA. CDR3 loop: CASSLGFGLAVINEQFF. The CDR3 nucleotides are TGTGCCAGCAGCTTAGGATTCGGACTAGCGGTTATTAATGAGCAGTTCTTC.

This clone was picked up one time. J is TRBJ1-2 and V is TRBV30; no clear D. Germline lookup yields CDR1 GTSNPN and CDR2 SVGIG (reference sequence). Trimming stripped 0 bases from V and 7 bases from J, with 15 bases between. CDR3 length: 14 residues. CDR3 sequence reads: CAWSVRSEGRGYTF. The CDR3 DNA sequence: TGTGCCTGGAGTGTACGGTCTGAGGGTCGTGGCTACACCTTC.

This clone has a handful of counts. The chain carries TRBV14 and TRBJ2-7; D unclear. Germline CDR1 reads SGHDN; CDR2 reads FVKESK. The CDR3 length is 14 residues. V lost 6 bases and J lost 2, with 14 bases in between. The CDR3 region is CASRHLPQPYEQYF. The CDR3 coding sequence is TGTGCCAGCAGACATCTCCCACAGCCCTACGAGCAGTACTTC. Based on the CDR3 plus reference TRBV14 and TRBJ2-7, the full variable domain is EAGVTQFPSHSVIEKGQTVTLRCDPISGHDNLYWYRRVMGKEIKFLLHFVKESKQDESGMPNNRFLAERTGGTYSTLKVQPAELEDSGVYFCASRHLPQPYEQYFGPGTRLTVT.

The V call is TRBV7-9, the J call TRBJ2-3; 8 positions agree with TRBD2. This CDR3 is 16 amino acids long. The junction had 5 bases not matched to a gene; V was cut back by 2 bases and J by 1 base. Germline loops: CDR1 SEHNR, CDR2 FQNEAQ (reference sequence). The CDR3 loop reads CASSLKAGVRTDTQYF. The CDR3 coding sequence is TGTGCCAGCAGCTTAAAAGCGGGGGTTCGCACAGATACGCAGTATTTT.

The J gene is TRBJ1-1, the V gene TRBV10-2, with TRBD1 matching over 7 bases. Germline loops: CDR1 WSHSY, CDR2 SAAADI. CDR3 length equals 14 residues. The V segment lost 4 bases and the J segment 4 bases; nucleotides outside the gene matches: 6. Written as DNA, the CDR3 is TGCGCCAGCAGTGGGGGAGACAGGGCCACTGAAGCTTTCTTT. Translation gives CASSGGDRATEAFF.

The V gene is TRBV11-2, the J gene TRBJ2-3; 7 bases fit TRBD2. The ends lost 8 bases at V and 2 bases at J; junction bases unmatched: 13. Germline V gene lookup returns CDR1 SGHAT and CDR2 FQNNGV. The CDR3 loop spans 16 amino acids. CDR3 sequence: CASVQERGHSTDTQYF. The CDR3 nucleotides read TGTGCCAGCGTCCAGGAGCGGGGTCATTCCACAGATACGCAGTATTTT.

J is TRBJ1-5 and V is TRBV6-4, with D perhaps matching TRBD1 (6 bases). CDR3 length equals 18 residues. V lost 5 bases, J lost 0 bases, and 20 bases lay in between. Germline CDR1 reads MRHNA; CDR2 reads SNTAGT. CDR3 in amino acids: CASSNPGTPIYSNQPQHF. DNA for the CDR3: TGTGCCAGCAGTAACCCAGGGACACCAATTTATAGCAATCAGCCCCAGCATTTT.

This clone was seen a few times. The J gene is TRBJ1-1, the V gene TRBV11-3, with 7 bases that match TRBD1. The V segment lost 5 bases and the J segment 6 bases; nucleotides outside the gene matches: 21. The V gene's germline CDR1 is SGHNT and CDR2 YENEEA. The CDR3 covers 18 residues. The CDR3: CASSLGSLGQVQRAEAFF. The CDR3 DNA follows: TGTGCCAGCAGCCTAGGGAGTTTAGGACAGGTGCAGCGCGCTGAAGCTTTCTTT. Combining the CDR3 with reference TRBV11-3 and TRBJ1-1 gives the whole variable domain EAGVVQSPRYKIIEKKQPVAFWCNPISGHNTLYWYLQNLGQGPELLIRYENEEAVDDSQLPKDRFSAERLKGVDSTLKIQPAELGDSAVYLCASSLGSLGQVQRAEAFFGQGTRLTVV.

The genes are TRBV5-1 and TRBJ1-1, with TRBD1 identical over 9 bases. With 3 bases clipped from V and 4 bases from J, the junction kept 7 bases outside the gene matches. This CDR3 has 15 amino acids. Germline loops: CDR1 SGHRS, CDR2 YFSETQ. The CDR3 region is CASSSTGGASTEAFF. CDR3 nucleotides: TGCGCCAGCAGCTCTACAGGGGGCGCGAGCACTGAAGCTTTCTTT.

The chain combines TRBV5-8 with TRBJ2-7; D gene uncertain. The germline V and J ends were trimmed by 4 bases and 1 base, with 9 bases remaining between them. Germline V gene sequence: CDR1 SGHTS, CDR2 YDEGEE. There are 13 residues in the CDR3. The CDR3 protein is CASSAGWSYEQYF. CDR3 coding DNA: TGTGCCAGCAGCGCCGGGTGGTCCTACGAGCAGTACTTC.

The chain uses TRBV7-6 and TRBJ1-1; D ambiguous. The CDR3 runs 12 residues. The V gene's germline CDR1 is SGHVS and CDR2 FNYEAQ. V lost 5 bases, J lost 5 bases, and 9 bases lay in between. CDR3: CASSPIDTEAFF. The CDR3, as DNA: TGTGCCAGCAGCCCCATAGATACTGAAGCTTTCTTT.

The J gene is TRBJ2-3, the V gene TRBV5-1; TRBD2 might be the D (5 bases). CDR1 SGHRS and CDR2 YFSETQ come from the germline V gene. Trimming shortened V by 3 bases and J by 0 bases, and 8 bases separated the two germline ends. The CDR3 loop spans 14 amino acids. The CDR3: CASSSGGSTDTQYF. The CDR3 nucleotides read TGCGCCAGCAGCTCGGGCGGGAGCACAGATACGCAGTATTTT. Full variable domain (outside the CDR3, taken from reference TRBV5-1 and TRBJ2-3): KAGVTQTPRYLIKTRGQQVTLSCSPISGHRSVSWYQQTPGQGLQFLFEYFSETQRNKGNFPGRFSGRQFSNSRSEMNVSTLELGDSALYLCASSSGGSTDTQYFGPGTRLTVL.

The chain carries TRBV7-2 and TRBJ1-1, with 9 bases lining up with TRBD1. This CDR3 is 17 amino acids long. CDR1 and CDR2 from the germline V gene are SGHTA and FQGNSA. The ends lost 0 bases at V and 0 bases at J; junction bases unmatched: 5. This chain's CDR3 is CASSLAGQGIVNTEAFF. In DNA, the CDR3 is TGTGCCAGCAGCTTAGCCGGACAGGGGATCGTGAACACTGAAGCTTTCTTT.

This chain links TRBV27 with TRBJ1-5; D is unresolved. V lost 3 bases and J lost 0, with 9 bases in between. Germline CDR1 and CDR2: MNHEY and SMNVEV (reference sequence). This CDR3 is 15 amino acids long. CDR3: CASSFHRDSNQPQHF. The CDR3 bases are TGTGCCAGCAGTTTCCACAGAGATAGCAATCAGCCCCAGCATTTT.

This chain uses TRBV19 with TRBJ1-2, with 10 bases aligning to TRBD1. CDR1 and CDR2 (germline): LNHDA, SQIVND (reference sequence). This CDR3 spans 18 amino acids. V shed 5 bases and J 7 bases; nucleotides not matched to a gene: 19. The CDR3 sequence: CASSPFVNPGQGRGGYTF. CDR3 coding DNA: TGTGCCAGTAGTCCTTTCGTTAATCCGGGACAGGGGCGCGGTGGCTACACCTTC.

The chain uses TRBV3-1 (or the pseudogene TRBV3-2) and TRBJ2-7; D may be TRBD2 (6 bases). CDR1 is LGHDT, CDR2 YNNKEL, per germline (reference sequence). The CDR3 contains 15 residues. V lost 0 bases to trimming and J lost 0 bases, with 9 bases between them. The CDR3 DNA follows: TGTGCCAGCAGCCAAGAATCGCGGGGCTCCTACGAGCAGTACTTC. Protein sequence: CASSQESRGSYEQYF.

V is TRBV27 and J is TRBJ2-3; no reliable D call. There are 16 residues in the CDR3. V lost 1 base and J lost 0, with 11 bases in between. Germline V gene sequence: CDR1 MNHEY, CDR2 SMNVEV (reference sequence). CDR3 region: CASSLYLPQSTDTQYF. The CDR3 nucleotides are TGTGCCAGCAGTTTATACTTACCCCAAAGCACAGATACGCAGTATTTT.

V gene TRBV5-1 combines with J gene TRBJ2-7; 9 bases line up with TRBD1. V was clipped by 3 bases and J by 1 base; unmatched bases: 5. The CDR3 extends over 15 amino acids. The germline V gene encodes CDR1 SGHRS and CDR2 YFSETQ. This chain's CDR3 is CASSSYGTGSYEQYF. The CDR3 bases are TGCGCCAGCAGCTCATACGGGACAGGGTCCTACGAGCAGTACTTC.

V usage is TRBV7-3 and J usage is TRBJ2-7; 14 bases agree with TRBD2. J gave up 1 base and V 5 bases, and 7 bases lay outside the gene matches. The CDR3 runs 17 residues. Germline assignment: CDR1 SGHTA and CDR2 FQGTGA. This chain's CDR3 is CASSVRLAGGESYEQYF. CDR3 DNA sequence: TGTGCCAGCAGCGTTAGACTAGCGGGAGGGGAGTCCTACGAGCAGTACTTC.

This clone was counted once. The V call is TRBV14, the J call TRBJ2-5, with 7 bases that match TRBD1. In germline, CDR1 is SGHDN, CDR2 FVKESK. With V trimmed by 4 bases and J by 13 bases, 9 bases remained unmatched. The length of the CDR3 is 12 residues. The CDR3 nucleotides are TGTGCCAGCAGCCTTGGACAGGCCTCTCGGTACTTC. Translated, it gives CASSLGQASRYF.

The chain recombines TRBV11-2 with TRBJ1-3; D perhaps matches TRBD1 (5 bases). Germline V gene data show CDR1 as SGHAT and CDR2 as FQNNGV. The CDR3 spans 15 residues. V was clipped by 5 bases and J by 2 bases, with 13 bases between them. The CDR3 is CASSPPGFPGNTIYF. DNA of the CDR3: TGTGCCAGCAGCCCTCCAGGGTTCCCTGGAAACACCATATATTTT.

The chain couples TRBV27 to TRBJ1-5; TRBD1 agrees at 7 bases. This CDR3 comprises 14 residues. V trimming: 6 bases; J trimming: 7 bases; junction bases outside the gene matches: 9. The germline V gene has CDR1 MNHEY and CDR2 SMNVEV (reference sequence). Here the CDR3 DNA reads TGTGCCAGCAGCCCGGGACAGCGAAAACAGCCCCAGCATTTT. Protein: CASSPGQRKQPQHF.

The genes are TRBV9 and TRBJ2-1, with 13 positions matching TRBD2. The CDR3 runs to 17 residues. Germline V gives CDR1 SGDLS, CDR2 YYNGEE. The J segment lost 2 bases and the V segment lost 0 bases, leaving 2 bases of the junction unmatched. The CDR3, as DNA: TGTGCCAGCAGCGTAGGAGGGACTAGCGGGACCTACAATGAGCAGTTCTTC. Translation gives CASSVGGTSGTYNEQFF.

The CDR3 protein is CASSLAGGMNEQFF. The CDR3 bases are TGTGCCAGTAGTCTTGCGGGAGGGATGAATGAGCAGTTCTTC. The genes are TRBV19 and TRBJ2-1; 9 nucleotides line up with TRBD2. The V segment lost 5 bases and the J segment 7 bases; nucleotides outside the gene matches: 6. This CDR3 is 14 amino acids long. Germline V CDR1 and CDR2: LNHDA, SQIVND (reference sequence).

This clone appeared a single time. This chain connects TRBV5-1 to TRBJ1-3; D not certain. Germline CDR1 is SGHRS and CDR2 is YFSETQ. This CDR3 has 14 residues. Deletions cut 3 bases from V and 0 bases from J, with 7 bases between. The CDR3: CASSSAGSGNTIYF. CDR3 sequence (DNA): TGCGCCAGCAGCTCCGCCGGCTCTGGAAACACCATATATTTT.